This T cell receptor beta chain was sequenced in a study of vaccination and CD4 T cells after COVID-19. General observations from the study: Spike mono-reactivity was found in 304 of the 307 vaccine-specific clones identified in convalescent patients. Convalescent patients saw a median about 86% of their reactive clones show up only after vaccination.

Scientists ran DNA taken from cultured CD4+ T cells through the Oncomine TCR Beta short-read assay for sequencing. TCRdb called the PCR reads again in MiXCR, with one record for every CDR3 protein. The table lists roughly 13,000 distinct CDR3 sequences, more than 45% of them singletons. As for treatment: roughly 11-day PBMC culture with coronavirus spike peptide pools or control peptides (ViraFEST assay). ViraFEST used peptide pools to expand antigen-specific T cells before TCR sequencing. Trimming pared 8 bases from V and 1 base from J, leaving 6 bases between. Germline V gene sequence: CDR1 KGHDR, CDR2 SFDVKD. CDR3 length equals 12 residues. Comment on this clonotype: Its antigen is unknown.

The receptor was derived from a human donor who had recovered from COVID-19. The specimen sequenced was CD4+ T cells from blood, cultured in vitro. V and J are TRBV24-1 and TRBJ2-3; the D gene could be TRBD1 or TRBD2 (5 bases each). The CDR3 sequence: CATMGGTDTQYF. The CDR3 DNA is TGTGCCACCATGGGGGGCACAGATACGCAGTATTTT.